What follows describes a single T cell receptor beta chain. The sample belongs to a study of T cells in localized non-small cell lung cancer. The germline gives CDR1 MNHNY, CDR2 SVGAGI (reference sequence). V was clipped by 7 bases and J by 5 bases; unmatched bases: 7. The CDR3 runs 13 residues. Produced via immunoSEQ multiplex PCR; TCRdb's table is partial and in-frame only. The table shows about 30,000 clones, with 88% occurring only once. This receptor was identified in a female donor over 55 with stage III squamous cell lung carcinoma. The J gene is TRBJ2-7, the V gene TRBV6-6; 8 bases match TRBD1. The specimen was peripheral blood, collected before any cancer treatment. CDR3 loop: CASKTGGSDEQYF. DNA for the CDR3: TGTGCCAGCAAAACAGGGGGGAGCGACGAGCAGTACTTC.